This passage covers 25 T cell receptor beta chains from one sample sequenced in a study of shared clonotypes between healthy human individuals. Measured with immunoSEQ multiplex PCR; TCRdb has only the in-frame clones, and not every one. The repertoire holds about 680,000 clones, with around 73% as singletons. The sequenced material came from memory CD4+ T cells sorted from blood. The sample's subset: CD45RA-negative fraction. The receptors shown here come from a woman aged 25 to 39 in good health.

The gene calls are TRBV2 and TRBJ1-1; no clear D. Per germline, CDR1 SNHLY and CDR2 FYNNEI. This CDR3 region has 13 residues. V dropped 7 bases and J dropped 5 bases, with 14 bases sitting between them. The CDR3 DNA is TGTGCCAGCACGCGGGCGGGGAGTACTGAAGCTTTCTTT. Encoded protein: CASTRAGSTEAFF. Using reference TRBV2 and TRBJ1-1 for the parts outside the CDR3, the full variable domain is EPEVTQTPSHQVTQMGQEVILRCVPISNHLYFYWYRQILGQKVEFLVSFYNNEISEKSEIFDDQFSVERPDGSNFTLKIRSTKLEDSAMYFCASTRAGSTEAFFGQGTRLTVV.

This chain links TRBV30 with TRBJ2-7; D is perhaps TRBD1 or TRBD2 (5 bases each). The CDR3 is made up of 13 amino acids. Germline V gene lookup returns CDR1 GTSNPN and CDR2 SVGIG (reference sequence). With 3 bases removed from V and 0 bases from J, the gap between germline ends came to 9 bases. The CDR3 DNA is TGTGCCTGGAGCCGGGACCTCTCCTACGAGCAGTACTTC. Translated, it gives CAWSRDLSYEQYF.

In this sample, this clone turned up once. V usage is TRBV30 and J usage is TRBJ2-7; 7 nucleotides agree with TRBD1. J lost 5 bases, V lost 5 bases, and 12 bases had no gene match. Germline assignment: CDR1 GTSNPN and CDR2 SVGIG (reference sequence). CDR3 length equals 14 residues. CDR3 in amino acids: CAWRRQGYVHEQYF. The CDR3 bases are TGTGCCTGGCGAAGACAGGGATACGTCCACGAGCAGTACTTC.

This chain joins TRBV5-4 and TRBJ1-2; TRBD1 might be the D (5 bases). The ends were cut back, 2 bases at V and 3 bases at J, with 17 bases in the middle. Germline V gene lookup returns CDR1 SGHNT and CDR2 YYREEE (reference sequence). The CDR3 totals 16 residues. The CDR3 DNA reads as TGTGCCAGCAGCTTTCTAAGTCGAGGGGTAGACTATGGCTACACCTTC. Its protein is CASSFLSRGVDYGYTF.

This chain connects TRBV11-3 to TRBJ2-1; 11 bases match TRBD2. The J segment lost 8 bases and the V segment lost 2 bases, leaving 8 bases of the junction unmatched. Germline lookup yields CDR1 SGHNT and CDR2 YENEEA. The CDR3 sequence is 16 residues long. As DNA, the CDR3 is TGTGCCAGCAGCTTAAACTCACTAGCGGGAGTATATGAGCAGTTCTTC. Translating gives CASSLNSLAGVYEQFF.

This clone came up a few times. Other nucleotide sequences from this sample produce the same CDR3. CDR3 sequence (DNA): TGCGCCAGCAGCCTCTCTAGCGGGAGCTACAATGAGCAGTTCTTC. Amino acid sequence: CASSLSSGSYNEQFF. The chain recombines TRBV5-1 with TRBJ2-1, with 10 positions matching TRBD2. In germline, CDR1 is SGHRS, CDR2 YFSETQ. Trimming cost V 4 bases and J 3 bases; bases outside gene matches: 4. The CDR3 extends over 15 amino acids.

The chain couples TRBV5-4 to TRBJ1-5, with D uncertain. Germline V gene sequence: CDR1 SGHNT, CDR2 YYREEE (reference sequence). The CDR3 length is 16 residues. The ends were cut back, 0 bases at V and 3 bases at J, with 13 bases in the middle. The CDR3 reads CASSLAGEGNNQPQHF. The CDR3 DNA sequence: TGTGCCAGCAGCTTGGCCGGGGAGGGCAACAATCAGCCCCAGCATTTT.

V and J are TRBV7-2 and TRBJ2-3; 7 bases are shared with TRBD2. The V segment lost 1 base and the J segment 3 bases; nucleotides outside the gene matches: 4. Germline CDR1 and CDR2: SGHTA and FQGNSA. This CDR3 region has 15 residues. Here the CDR3 reads CASSLVAGGTDTQYF. CDR3 bases: TGTGCCAGCAGCTTAGTGGCCGGGGGGACAGATACGCAGTATTTT.

CDR3 coding DNA: TGTGCCAGCAGCTTAGCGACAGGGAAGAACACTGAAGCTTTCTTT. This sequence encodes CASSLATGKNTEAFF. This chain links TRBV11-2 with TRBJ1-1; 7 bases are shared with TRBD1. CDR3 length: 15 residues. CDR1 and CDR2 (germline): SGHAT, FQNNGV. V gave up 1 base and J gave up 1 base; unmatched junction bases: 3.

The genes are TRBV28 and TRBJ2-1, with 9 bases matching TRBD1. V trimming: 6 bases; J trimming: 7 bases; junction bases outside the gene matches: 10. Germline V gene lookup returns CDR1 MDHEN and CDR2 SYDVKM. The CDR3 has 15 amino acids. The CDR3 spells CASRPTGTGKNEQFF. The CDR3 DNA follows: TGTGCCAGCAGACCAACCGGGACAGGGAAGAATGAGCAGTTCTTC. The entire variable domain, with the rest obtained from reference TRBV28 and TRBJ2-1, is as follows: DVKVTQSSRYLVKRTGEKVFLECVQDMDHENMFWYRQDPGLGLRLIYFSYDVKMKEKGDIPEGYSVSREKKERFSLILESASTNQTSMYLCASRPTGTGKNEQFFGPGTRLTVL.

The V gene is TRBV30, the J gene TRBJ2-7; perhaps TRBD1 as D (5 bases). The CDR3 sequence is 12 residues long. Germline lookup yields CDR1 GTSNPN and CDR2 SVGIG (reference sequence). The V and J ends lost 4 bases and 4 bases respectively, with 11 bases between them. CDR3 in amino acids: CAWTRDSYEQYF. The CDR3 DNA is TGTGCCTGGACCCGAGACAGTTACGAGCAGTACTTC.

The chain uses TRBV5-4 and TRBJ1-2, with TRBD1 matching 10 bases. CDR1 is SGHNT, CDR2 YYREEE, per germline (reference sequence). V gave up 7 bases and J gave up 7 bases; unmatched junction bases: 10. The CDR3 has 14 amino acids. DNA for the CDR3: TGTGCCAGCTGCAGGGGGACAGGGGATGCTGGCTACACCTTC. Residues: CASCRGTGDAGYTF.

The chain couples TRBV5-5 to TRBJ1-2, with a possible D match to TRBD1 (5 bases). V was shortened by 0 bases and J by 4 bases, with 13 bases between the two germline ends. This CDR3 is built from 15 residues. CDR1 SGHKS and CDR2 YYEKEE come from the germline V gene (reference sequence). The CDR3 nucleotides read TGTGCCAGCAGCTTGGTTCAGAGACAGTCCTATGGCTACACCTTC. Translated, it gives CASSLVQRQSYGYTF.

The chain has TRBV7-9 and TRBJ2-3, with 7 bases matching TRBD2. The CDR3 extends over 16 amino acids. Trimming took 2 bases from V and 0 from J; bases not matched to a gene: 5. CDR1 is SEHNR and CDR2 is FQNEAQ in the germline V gene (reference sequence). Here the CDR3 DNA reads TGTGCCAGCAGCTTACAGCGGGAATCTAGCACAGATACGCAGTATTTT. Its translation is CASSLQRESSTDTQYF.

There are many counts of this clone. For the CDR3, the DNA is TGCAGCGTGCGCGCCGGGACCAGCGGAGTAGAGCAGTACTTC. Protein: CSVRAGTSGVEQYF. The chain carries TRBV29-1 and TRBJ2-7; TRBD1 or TRBD2 may be the D gene (5 bases each). CDR3 length: 14 amino acids. Trimming cost V 6 bases and J 7 bases, with 22 bases left between them. Per germline, CDR1 SQVTM and CDR2 ANQGSEA.

The chain has TRBV28 and TRBJ1-5; D not certain. The CDR3 extends over 12 amino acids. The V gene lost 7 bases and the J gene lost 5 bases, with 9 bases spanning the gap. Germline-derived CDR1 and CDR2 are MDHEN and SYDVKM. The CDR3 DNA is TGTGCCAGCACTACTACAGATCAGCCCCAGCATTTT. This gives the protein CASTTTDQPQHF.

This clone was seen a single time. The chain employs TRBV6-6 and TRBJ2-3, with D unclear. The CDR3 is made up of 12 amino acids. The V end was cut by 1 base, the J end by 6 bases, with 5 bases between. CDR1 MNHNY and CDR2 SVGAGI come from the germline V gene (reference sequence). The CDR3 DNA sequence: TGTGCCAGCAGTTACTATACTGATACGCAGTATTTT. This gives the protein CASSYYTDTQYF.

The V gene is TRBV29-1, the J gene TRBJ2-5, with no clear D. Germline V CDR1 and CDR2: SQVTM, ANQGSEA. V was pared by 3 bases and J by 4 bases, with 9 bases between. The length of the CDR3 is 12 residues. As DNA, the CDR3 is TGCAGCGTTGAGAGGCTTGGAGAGACCCAGTACTTC. Translating gives CSVERLGETQYF.

The chain is built from TRBV19 and TRBJ2-1; D possibly matches TRBD1 or TRBD2 (5 bases each). Trimming took off 3 bases at V and 6 bases at J, with 15 bases between the two ends. Germline CDR1 and CDR2: LNHDA and SQIVND (reference sequence). This CDR3 comprises 15 residues. CDR3 sequence (DNA): TGTGCCAGTAGTATGATCCATTTGGGGACCAATGAGCAGTTCTTC. It is translated as CASSMIHLGTNEQFF.

This clone has at least ten counts. The rearrangement links TRBV7-2 to TRBJ2-7; 10 positions match TRBD2. The CDR3 has 14 residues. The V gene's germline CDR1 is SGHTA and CDR2 FQGNSA. V lost 4 bases to trimming and J lost 3 bases; unmatched junction nucleotides: 3. Written as DNA, the CDR3 is TGTGCCAGCAGCTGGACTAGCGGTAACTACGAGCAGTACTTC. It is translated as CASSWTSGNYEQYF.

V is TRBV2 and J is TRBJ2-7; possibly TRBD1 for D (6 bases). The CDR3 covers 14 residues. The ends were cut back, 4 bases at V and 2 bases at J, with 12 bases in the middle. From germline, CDR1 is SNHLY and CDR2 FYNNEI. CDR3: CASSVDSVPYEQYF. In nucleotides, the CDR3 is TGTGCCAGCAGTGTGGACAGTGTTCCCTACGAGCAGTACTTC. The complete variable domain, with remaining parts taken from reference TRBV2 and TRBJ2-7, reads EPEVTQTPSHQVTQMGQEVILRCVPISNHLYFYWYRQILGQKVEFLVSFYNNEISEKSEIFDDQFSVERPDGSNFTLKIRSTKLEDSAMYFCASSVDSVPYEQYFGPGTRLTVT.

This clone was observed once. The chain combines TRBV19 with TRBJ2-1; 11 nucleotides line up with TRBD1. Germline CDR1 is LNHDA and CDR2 is SQIVND (reference sequence). The ends lost 6 bases at V and 3 bases at J; junction bases unmatched: 10. There are 17 residues in the CDR3. As DNA, the CDR3 is TGTGCCAGTAGCTATTCCTCCGGGACAGGGGGCTACAATGAGCAGTTCTTC. This translates into CASSYSSGTGGYNEQFF. The full variable domain, completed using reference TRBV19 and TRBJ2-1, is DGGITQSPKYLFRKEGQNVTLSCEQNLNHDAMYWYRQDPGQGLRLIYYSQIVNDFQKGDIAEGYSVSREKKESFPLTVTSAQKNPTAFYLCASSYSSGTGGYNEQFFGPGTRLTVL.

This clone occurred a few times. The V gene is TRBV9, the J gene TRBJ2-2; D is unclear. The germline V gene encodes CDR1 SGDLS and CDR2 YYNGEE. V was shortened by 0 bases and J by 7 bases, with 10 bases between the two germline ends. This CDR3 comprises 14 residues. Here the CDR3 DNA reads TGTGCCAGCAGCGTAGCTCAGGTCCGCGGGGAGCTGTTTTTT. Translation gives CASSVAQVRGELFF.

The chain employs TRBV25-1 and TRBJ2-2, with D perhaps matching TRBD1 (6 bases). This CDR3 is 12 amino acids long. Germline assignment: CDR1 MGHDK and CDR2 SYGVNS. Trimming shortened V by 8 bases and J by 6 bases, and 10 bases separated the two germline ends. This CDR3 is CASDRSSGELFF. The CDR3 DNA reads as TGTGCCAGCGACAGGTCCTCCGGGGAGCTGTTTTTT.

This clone was detected only a few times. The rearrangement links TRBV7-6 to TRBJ1-3; D is unclear. Germline-derived CDR1 and CDR2 are SGHVS and FNYEAQ. This CDR3 has 15 residues. Trimming took off 1 base at V and 4 bases at J, with 11 bases between the two ends. The CDR3 reads CASSLGVVRGNTIYF. As DNA, the CDR3 is TGTGCCAGCAGCTTAGGGGTAGTAAGGGGAAACACCATATATTTT.